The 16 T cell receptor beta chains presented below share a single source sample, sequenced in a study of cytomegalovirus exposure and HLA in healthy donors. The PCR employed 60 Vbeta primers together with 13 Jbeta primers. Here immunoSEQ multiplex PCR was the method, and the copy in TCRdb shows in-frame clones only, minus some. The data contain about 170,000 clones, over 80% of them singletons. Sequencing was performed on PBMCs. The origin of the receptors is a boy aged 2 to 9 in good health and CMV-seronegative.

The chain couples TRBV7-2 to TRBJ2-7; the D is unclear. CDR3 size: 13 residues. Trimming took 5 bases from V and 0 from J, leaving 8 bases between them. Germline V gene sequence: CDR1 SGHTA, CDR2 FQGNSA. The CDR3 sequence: CASSRSLSYEQYF. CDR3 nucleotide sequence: TGTGCCAGCAGCCGGTCCCTCTCCTACGAGCAGTACTTC.

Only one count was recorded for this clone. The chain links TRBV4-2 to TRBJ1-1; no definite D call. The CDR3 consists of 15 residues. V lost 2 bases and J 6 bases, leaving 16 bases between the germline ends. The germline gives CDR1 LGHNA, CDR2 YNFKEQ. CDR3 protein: CASSQLAQSVAEAFF. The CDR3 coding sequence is TGTGCCAGCAGCCAACTAGCACAGTCCGTCGCTGAAGCTTTCTTT.

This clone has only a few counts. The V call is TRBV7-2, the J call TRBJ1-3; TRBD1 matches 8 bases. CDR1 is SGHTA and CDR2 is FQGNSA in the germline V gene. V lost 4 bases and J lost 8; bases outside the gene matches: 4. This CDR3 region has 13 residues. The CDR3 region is CASSSGQGHTIYF. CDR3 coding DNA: TGTGCCAGCAGCTCAGGACAGGGACACACCATATATTTT.

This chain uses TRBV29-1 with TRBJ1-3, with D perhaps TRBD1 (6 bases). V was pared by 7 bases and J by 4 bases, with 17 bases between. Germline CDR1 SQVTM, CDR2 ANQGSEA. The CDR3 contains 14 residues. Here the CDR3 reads CSATGVGAGNTIYF. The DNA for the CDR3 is TGCAGCGCAACCGGCGTGGGGGCCGGAAACACCATATATTTT.

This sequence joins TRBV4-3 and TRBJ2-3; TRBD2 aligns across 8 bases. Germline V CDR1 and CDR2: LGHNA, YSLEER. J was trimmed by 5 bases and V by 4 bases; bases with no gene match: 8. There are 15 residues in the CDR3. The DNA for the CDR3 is TGCGCCAGCAGCCGGAAACGGGGGGGCCAAGATACGCAGTATTTT. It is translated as CASSRKRGGQDTQYF.

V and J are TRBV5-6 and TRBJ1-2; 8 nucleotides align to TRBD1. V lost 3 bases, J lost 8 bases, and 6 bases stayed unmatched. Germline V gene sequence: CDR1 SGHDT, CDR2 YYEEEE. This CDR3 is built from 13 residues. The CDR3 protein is CASSSGTGGGYTF. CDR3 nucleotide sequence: TGTGCCAGCAGCTCTGGGACAGGCGGAGGCTACACCTTC.

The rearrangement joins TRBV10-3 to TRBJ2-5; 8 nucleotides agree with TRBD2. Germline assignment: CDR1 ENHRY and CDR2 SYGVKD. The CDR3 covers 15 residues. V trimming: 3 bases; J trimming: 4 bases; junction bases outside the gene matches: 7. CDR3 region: CAISEGVAGTETQYF. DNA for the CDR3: TGTGCCATCAGTGAAGGAGTAGCGGGGACAGAGACCCAGTACTTC.

CDR3 bases: TGTGCTAGTGGTTTGCCGCGACAGGACGGGTCCTACGAGCAGTACTTC. Translation: CASGLPRQDGSYEQYF. The rearrangement uses TRBV12-5 and TRBJ2-7, with a tentative D call TRBD1 (6 bases). CDR3 length: 16 amino acids. Germline V gene data show CDR1 as LGHNT and CDR2 as FRNRAP. V was cut by 2 bases and J by 1 base, with 15 bases left in between.

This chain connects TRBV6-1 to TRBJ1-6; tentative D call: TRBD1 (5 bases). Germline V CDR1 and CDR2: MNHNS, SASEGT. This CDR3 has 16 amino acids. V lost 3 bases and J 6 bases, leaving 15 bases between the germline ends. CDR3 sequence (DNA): TGTGCCAGCAGTGACCCTCTGGGGCAGGCTAATTCACCCCTCCACTTT. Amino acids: CASSDPLGQANSPLHF.

In nucleotides, the CDR3 is TGTGCCAGCAGCTTAGCAGGGGGAGCCTCTGGAAACACCATATATTTT. Translating gives CASSLAGGASGNTIYF. This chain connects TRBV7-8 to TRBJ1-3, with a tentative D call TRBD1 (6 bases). Germline CDR1 and CDR2: SGHVS and FQNEAQ. CDR3 length: 16 residues. Deletions cut 0 bases from V and 0 bases from J, with 9 bases between.

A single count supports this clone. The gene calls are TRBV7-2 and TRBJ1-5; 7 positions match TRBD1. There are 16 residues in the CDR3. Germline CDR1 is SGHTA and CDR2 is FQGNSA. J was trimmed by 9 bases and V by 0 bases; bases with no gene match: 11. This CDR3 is CASSLALGQVALPQHF. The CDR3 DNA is TGTGCCAGCAGCTTAGCGTTAGGACAGGTCGCTTTGCCCCAGCATTTT.

Here the CDR3 reads CASLDRAGGYTF. The CDR3 DNA sequence: TGTGCCAGCTTGGACAGGGCCGGCGGCTACACCTTC. The genes are TRBV6-7 and TRBJ1-2, with TRBD1 matching over 8 bases. TRBV6-7 is an ORF; its function is uncertain. V shed 8 bases and J 8 bases; nucleotides not matched to a gene: 7. CDR3 size: 12 residues.

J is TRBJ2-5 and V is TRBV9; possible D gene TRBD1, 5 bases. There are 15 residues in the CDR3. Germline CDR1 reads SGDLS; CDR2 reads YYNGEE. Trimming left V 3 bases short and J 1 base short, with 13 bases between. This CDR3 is CASSEGPGPQETQYF. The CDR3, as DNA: TGTGCCAGCAGCGAGGGGCCGGGCCCCCAAGAGACCCAGTACTTC.

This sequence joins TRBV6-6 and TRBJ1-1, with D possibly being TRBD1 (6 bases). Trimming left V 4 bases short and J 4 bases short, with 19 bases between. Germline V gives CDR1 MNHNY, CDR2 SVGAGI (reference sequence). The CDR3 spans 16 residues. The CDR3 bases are TGTGCCAGCAGTTTACGGACAGTTAGCATGATCACTGAAGCTTTCTTT. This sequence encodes CASSLRTVSMITEAFF.

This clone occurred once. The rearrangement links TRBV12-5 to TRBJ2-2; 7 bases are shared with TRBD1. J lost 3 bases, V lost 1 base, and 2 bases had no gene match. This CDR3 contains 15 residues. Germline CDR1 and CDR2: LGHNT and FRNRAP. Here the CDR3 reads CASGLGQGDTGELFF. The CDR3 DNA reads TGTGCTAGTGGTTTGGGTCAGGGGGACACCGGGGAGCTGTTTTTT.

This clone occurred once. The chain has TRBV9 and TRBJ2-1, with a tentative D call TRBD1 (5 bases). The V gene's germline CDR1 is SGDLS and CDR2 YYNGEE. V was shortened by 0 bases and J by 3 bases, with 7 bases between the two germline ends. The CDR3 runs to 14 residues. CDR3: CASSVADNYNEQFF. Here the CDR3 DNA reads TGTGCCAGCAGCGTAGCGGACAACTACAATGAGCAGTTCTTC.